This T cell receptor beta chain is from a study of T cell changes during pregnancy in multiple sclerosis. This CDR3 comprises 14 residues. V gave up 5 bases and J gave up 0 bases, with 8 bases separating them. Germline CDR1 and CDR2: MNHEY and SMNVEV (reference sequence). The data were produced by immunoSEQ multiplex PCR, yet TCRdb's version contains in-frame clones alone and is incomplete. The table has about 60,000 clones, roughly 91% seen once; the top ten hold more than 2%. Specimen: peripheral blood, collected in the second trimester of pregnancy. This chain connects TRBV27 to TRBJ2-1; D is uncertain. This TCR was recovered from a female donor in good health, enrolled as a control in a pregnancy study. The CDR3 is CASSRESSYNEQFF. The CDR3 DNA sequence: TGTGCCAGCAGTAGAGAGAGCTCCTACAATGAGCAGTTCTTC.